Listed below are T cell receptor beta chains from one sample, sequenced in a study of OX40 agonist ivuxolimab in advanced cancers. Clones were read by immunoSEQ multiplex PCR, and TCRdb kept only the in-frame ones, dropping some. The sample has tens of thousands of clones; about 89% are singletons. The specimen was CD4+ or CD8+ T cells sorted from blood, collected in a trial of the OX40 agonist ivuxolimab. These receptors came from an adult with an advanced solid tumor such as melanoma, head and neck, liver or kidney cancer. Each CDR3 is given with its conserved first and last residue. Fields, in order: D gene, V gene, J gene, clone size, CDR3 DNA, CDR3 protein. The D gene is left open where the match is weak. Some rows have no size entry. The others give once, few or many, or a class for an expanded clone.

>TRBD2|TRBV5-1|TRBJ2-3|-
TGCGCCAGCAGCTCCCGACTAGCGGGGAGCACAGATACGCAGTATTTT
CASSSRLAGSTDTQYF
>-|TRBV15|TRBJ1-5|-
TGTGCCACCAGCAGAGGTCGGGACGGGCATGTGCCCCAGCATTTT
CATSRGRDGHVPQHF
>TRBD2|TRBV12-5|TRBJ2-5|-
TGTGCTAGTGGTTCCCCTAGCGGAGGCCCAGAGACCCAGTACTTC
CASGSPSGGPETQYF
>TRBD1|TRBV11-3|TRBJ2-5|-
TGTGCCAGCAGCCGACGGACAGGGCCTCAAGAGACCCAGTACTTC
CASSRRTGPQETQYF
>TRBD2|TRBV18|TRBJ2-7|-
TGTGCCAGCTCACCTACGGGGGGGACATCCCGGCTCTACGAGCAGTACTTC
CASSPTGGTSRLYEQYF
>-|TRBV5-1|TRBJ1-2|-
TGCGCCAGCAGCTTGGATAGGGGGTCCTATGGCTACACCTTC
CASSLDRGSYGYTF
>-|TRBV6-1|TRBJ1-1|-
TGTGCCAGCAGTGAAACACGTCGCACTGAAGCTTTCTTT
CASSETRRTEAFF
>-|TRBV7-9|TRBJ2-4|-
TGTGCCAGCAGCTTAGATGACAATATAGCCAAAAACATTCAGTACTTC
CASSLDDNIAKNIQYF
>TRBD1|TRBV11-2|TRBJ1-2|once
TGTGCCAGCAGCTTAGGGGACAGTTATGGCTACACCTTC
CASSLGDSYGYTF
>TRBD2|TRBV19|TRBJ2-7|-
TGTGCCAGTAGTATAGGGCTAGCGGGAGCCGAGCAGTACTTC
CASSIGLAGAEQYF
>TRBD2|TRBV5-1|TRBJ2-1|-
TGCGCCAGCAGACCGGGACTAGCGGGGGTCTACAATGAGCAGTTCTTC
CASRPGLAGVYNEQFF
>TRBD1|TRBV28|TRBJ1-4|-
TGTGCCAGCAGACAGACAGGGATTGAAAAACTGTTTTTT
CASRQTGIEKLFF
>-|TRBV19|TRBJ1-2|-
TGTGCCAGTAGTATGGCAGTTAACTATGGCTACACCTTC
CASSMAVNYGYTF
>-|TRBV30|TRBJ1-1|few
TGTGCCTGGAGTGAGTTTATGAACACTGAAGCTTTCTTT
CAWSEFMNTEAFF
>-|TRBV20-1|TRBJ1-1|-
TGCAGTGCTAGCAAGGTTTTGGAGGCTTTCTTT
CSASKVLEAFF
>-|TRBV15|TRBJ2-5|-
TGTGCCACCAGCAGAGACCCGGGACCGGAAGAGACCCAGTACTTC
CATSRDPGPEETQYF
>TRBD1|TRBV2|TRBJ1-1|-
TGTGCCAGCAGTGCGGACAGGGGACCACTCGCTGAAGCTTTCTTT
CASSADRGPLAEAFF
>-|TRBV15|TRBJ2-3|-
TGTGCCACCAGCAGGGCAGTTGGGTCTGGGCGGGAGGAAGGGGGCCCAGATACGCAGTATTTT
CATSRAVGSGREEGGPDTQYF
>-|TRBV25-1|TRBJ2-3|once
TGTGCCAGCAGTCGTCAGTCGTCAGATACGCAGTATTTT
CASSRQSSDTQYF
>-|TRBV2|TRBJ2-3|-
TGTGCCAGCAAGAAGGAACCACTCACAAGCACAGATACGCAGTATTTT
CASKKEPLTSTDTQYF
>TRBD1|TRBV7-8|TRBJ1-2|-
TGTGCCAGCAGCTTAGCGCTAGGGACAGGGACTCCAAACTATGGCTACACCTTC
CASSLALGTGTPNYGYTF
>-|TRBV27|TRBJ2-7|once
TGTGCCAGCAGTTTGGACTTCTCCTACGAGCAGTACTTC
CASSLDFSYEQYF
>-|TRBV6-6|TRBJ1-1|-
TGTGCCAGCAGCGAGACAGGCCTCGAAGCTTTCTTT
CASSETGLEAFF
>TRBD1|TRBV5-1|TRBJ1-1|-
TGCGCCAGCAGCCGGGACAGGGATGAAGCTTTCTTT
CASSRDRDEAFF
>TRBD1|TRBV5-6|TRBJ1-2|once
TGTGCCAGCAGCTCGGACAGGGCCTTTAACTATGGCTACACCTTC
CASSSDRAFNYGYTF
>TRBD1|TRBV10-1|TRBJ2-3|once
TGCGCCAGCAGTGCGACAGGGGGACCCACAGATACGCAGTATTTT
CASSATGGPTDTQYF
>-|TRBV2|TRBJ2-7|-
TGTGCCAGCAGTGACGTATACGAGCAGTACTTC
CASSDVYEQYF
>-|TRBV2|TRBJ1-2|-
TGTGCCAGCAGCCCTCGGACAGCAAATGGCTACACCTTC
CASSPRTANGYTF
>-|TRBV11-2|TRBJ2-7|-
TGTGCCAGCAGCTCGACAGCCTTGAGGTACTTC
CASSSTALRYF
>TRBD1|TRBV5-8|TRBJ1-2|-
TGTGCCAGCAGGACTGACAGGGTTAACTATGGCTACACCTTC
CASRTDRVNYGYTF
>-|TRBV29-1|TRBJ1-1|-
TGCAGCGTTGACAGGGTGATGAACACTGAAGCTTTCTTT
CSVDRVMNTEAFF
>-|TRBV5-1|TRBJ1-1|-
TGCGCCAGCAGCTTGGATGGGTATACTGAAGCTTTCTTT
CASSLDGYTEAFF
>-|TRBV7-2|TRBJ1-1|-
TGTGCCAGCAGCCTCGTGGGGGGGAACACTGAAGCTTTCTTT
CASSLVGGNTEAFF
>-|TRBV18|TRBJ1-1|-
TGTGCCAGCTCACTGGGGGCAGGGAGGAACACTGAAGCTTTCTTT
CASSLGAGRNTEAFF
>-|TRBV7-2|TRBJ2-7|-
TGTGCCAGCAGCCGTACAGCTACCTACGAGCAGTACTTC
CASSRTATYEQYF
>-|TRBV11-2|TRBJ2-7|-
TGTGCCAGCAGCTTGGGGCTCACTGGCGAGCAGTACTTC
CASSLGLTGEQYF
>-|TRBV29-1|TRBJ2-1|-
TGCAGCGTTGAAGGGACATCCTACAATGAGCAGTTCTTC
CSVEGTSYNEQFF
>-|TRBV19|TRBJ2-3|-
TGTGCCAGTATTTACCATGATACGCAGTATTTT
CASIYHDTQYF
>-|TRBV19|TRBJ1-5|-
TGTGCCAGTAGTATAGCGGCGGGGGTTTTTAATCAGCCCCAGCATTTT
CASSIAAGVFNQPQHF
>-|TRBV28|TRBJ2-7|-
TGTGCCAGCAGTTTGGGAAAGGGACACCAAAAACCCTACGAGCAGTACTTC
CASSLGKGHQKPYEQYF
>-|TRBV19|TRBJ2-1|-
TGTGCCAGTAGTCTTACGCGGAACTCCTACAATGAGCAGTTCTTC
CASSLTRNSYNEQFF
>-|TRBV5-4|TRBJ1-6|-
TGTGCCAGCAGTGGACGCGGGAACTATAATTCACCCCTCCACTTT
CASSGRGNYNSPLHF
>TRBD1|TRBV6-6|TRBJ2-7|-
TGTGCCAGCAGTGGCCACAGGGGGCGAAACGAGCAGTACTTC
CASSGHRGRNEQYF
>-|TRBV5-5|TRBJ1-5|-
TGTGCCAGCAGCTTGGGCTGGGAGCAGCCCCAGCATTTT
CASSLGWEQPQHF
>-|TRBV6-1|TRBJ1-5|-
TGTGCCAGCAGTTGGACAGTCTCGGCCCAGCATTTT
CASSWTVSAQHF
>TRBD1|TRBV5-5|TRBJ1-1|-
TGTGCCAGCAGCTTCATGGGACAGGGAGGCACTGAAGCTTTCTTT
CASSFMGQGGTEAFF
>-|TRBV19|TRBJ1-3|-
TGTGCCAGTAGTATCGGACGGGCCTCTGGAAACACCATATATTTT
CASSIGRASGNTIYF
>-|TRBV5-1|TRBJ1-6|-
TGCGCCAGCAGCTTGGAAAGCACGGGCAATTCACCCCTCCACTTT
CASSLESTGNSPLHF
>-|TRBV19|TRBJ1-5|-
TGTGCCAGTAGTATAGGGGAAGGGACGGACGATCAGCCCCAGCATTTT
CASSIGEGTDDQPQHF
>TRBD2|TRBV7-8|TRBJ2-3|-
TGTGCCAGCAGCTTAGGACTAGCGGTTTCGGATACGCAGTATTTT
CASSLGLAVSDTQYF
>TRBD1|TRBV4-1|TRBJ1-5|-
TGCGCCAGCAGCCGTTCTTACAGGGGGAGCAATCAGCCCCAGCATTTT
CASSRSYRGSNQPQHF
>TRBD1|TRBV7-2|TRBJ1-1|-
TGTGCCAGCAGCTACAGGGGGCGAACTGAAGCTTTCTTT
CASSYRGRTEAFF
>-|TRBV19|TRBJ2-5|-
TGTGCCAGTAGCTCACTGGAGACCCAGTACTTC
CASSSLETQYF
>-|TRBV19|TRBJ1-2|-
TGTGCCAGTAAGAACGGGAACACTCCTTTCTATGGCTACACCTTC
CASKNGNTPFYGYTF
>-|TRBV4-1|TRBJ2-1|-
TGCGCCAGCAGCCCGTCGCGTTATGAGCAGTTCTTC
CASSPSRYEQFF
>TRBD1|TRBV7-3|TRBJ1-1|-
TGTGCCAGCAGTTTCGGACAGGGTGAAGCTTTCTTT
CASSFGQGEAFF
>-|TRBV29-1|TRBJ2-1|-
TGCAGCGCTGGGAAGTTGGGATTACTAGCCACAAGAGACAATGAGCAGTTCTTC
CSAGKLGLLATRDNEQFF
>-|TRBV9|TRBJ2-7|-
TGTGCCAGCAGCGTAGCTCTGGACCAAGTATCTGGCGAGCAGTACTTC
CASSVALDQVSGEQYF
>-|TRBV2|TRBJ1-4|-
TGTGCCAGTGGGGAAACAAGGGGGGAAAAACTGTTTTTT
CASGETRGEKLFF